This TCR beta chain stems from a study of shared clonotypes between healthy human individuals (dated by TCRdb to 2020 to 2021). A note on the overall study: The cohort comprised two women and a few men aged 18 to 49 years. Each donor's leukapheresis produced roughly between about 0.8 and 10 billion PBMCs. For each donor, CD4 naive and CD4 memory were each given three plates, CD8 naive was given two plates, and CD8 memory was given one plate. To increase sequencing depth and limit assay-specific biases, different laboratories used diverse techniques to prepare libraries and sequence TCR repertoires. To estimate repertoire size and how much clonotype sharing occurs between individuals, the study deeply sequenced the blood TCR repertoires of roughly 5 healthy adults. The investigation overall reported the following: Because the study included only a small number of donors, the genetic and exposure-history diversity represented was limited. Rarefaction of sorted-subset datasets indicated incomplete sequencing despite the large sequencing depth. Estimated clonotype richness was generally larger for naive than for memory subsets. Pairwise subsampling indicated that sequencing depth was expected to affect the degree of clonotype sharing among donors. Clonotypes shared by all four sorted-subset donors showed higher generation probabilities than non-shared clonotypes. Sampling was restricted to blood, and TCR repertoires in tissues likely differ from the TCR repertoires found in blood. Roughly 5.2% of naive CD4, 3% to 3.5% of naive CD8, 2.3% of memory CD4, and 0.4% of memory CD8 clonotypes were shared across a few donors.

Using the deep immunoSEQ assay, TCR CDR3 regions were amplified from genomic DNA by multiplex PCR. Extracted genomic DNA from each cell subset was spread evenly across all wells of several immunoSEQ 96-well plates, with each plate serving as a replicate. For sorted subsets, about 220 ng of genomic DNA, equivalent to around 30,000 T cell genomes, went into each replicate PCR. Purified libraries were measured with a Qubit 3.0 fluorometer, size-checked on a Bioanalyzer 2100, and measured again with the KAPA Library Quantification kit. Every immunoSEQ 96-well plate was sequenced on a separate single-read 150-cycle Illumina NextSeq 550 flow cell. As for how the authors treated the data: Because the immunoSEQ output held only junctional sequences and lacked quality scores, the filtering could not match the filtering applied to full-length reads. To assign V/J genes and CDR3, sequences were annotated against IMGT germline references using PyIR, a Python wrapper for IgBLAST v1.9. Reads were removed for weak V/J assignments (E-value above 1e-6), missing CDR3, stop codons, out-of-frame junctions, or ambiguous translated residues. V3J clonotypes were defined as sequences sharing an identical inferred V gene, J gene, and CDR3 amino acid sequence. The percentage overlap between two repertoires was calculated by dividing the number of shared unique clonotypes by the size of the smaller repertoire. Richness of each repertoire was evaluated using RTK rarefaction, the Chao1 estimator, and Recon v2.1 estimates of unobserved clonotypes. Generation probabilities were computed with OLGA for all TCRbeta clonotypes obtained by the gDNA method from several donors. This immuneACCESS table, as held by TCRdb, lists in-frame sequences with V and J called but not all clones. Of the missing ones, under half trace to an unresolved V gene in checked studies; the others have no known cause. Clone size and V and J calls were adopted from that table, with D and trimming inferred from the DNA. The sample data list more than 900,000 clones, and about 80% of these were observed just once. The ten top clones hold 0.5% to 0.65% of the sample.

Donors were healthy HIV-negative adults with no recently reported acute infections or vaccinations. Every donor was a Caucasian adult living in Nashville, Tennessee, USA. CD4+ T cells were enriched through magnetic negative selection, after which naive cells were positively selected on CD45RA and the remaining negative fraction served as the memory subset. After blood collection by leukapheresis, PBMCs were isolated using Ficoll-Histopaque density gradient centrifugation and then cryopreserved in the vapor phase of liquid nitrogen. Purity and quantity of every magnetically sorted T cell population were checked by analytical flow cytometry. Genomic DNA was isolated from every sorted fraction and measured by UV absorbance on a Nanodrop 2000c. V is reduced by 1 base and J by 2 bases, leaving a spacing of 10 bases between them. From a lookup of the germline V gene, CDR1 and CDR2 are SGHNT and YENEEA. Spanning cysteine to phenylalanine, the CDR3 consists of 15 amino acids. The only DNA kept is the CDR3, 45 bases in frame from the first base.

Concerning this clone: Its antigen remains undetermined. No base qualities exist here, and no much larger clone lies one base off it.

The sample taken for sequencing was memory CD4+ T cells from PBMCs. The intended sense of this specimen's cell subset or site label: CD45RA-negative fraction. The rearrangement combines TRBV11-3 with TRBJ2-3; TRBD2 is a possible D gene, resting on 6 matching bases. The receptor was isolated from a man aged 18-30 years in good health. Some clones in this sample may be carry-over from other donors' samples. The DNA sequence is given as TGTGCCAGCAGCTTAGGTGGAGGGAACACAGATACGCAGTATTTT. This translates into CASSLGGGNTDTQYF.